Shown below are 28 T cell receptor beta chains from a single sample sequenced in a study of beta chain features in type 1 diabetes. Sequenced material consisted of expressed TCRB transcripts (all of the isolated RNA was reverse transcribed). The method was immunoSEQ multiplex PCR; TCRdb's version includes in-frame clones alone and lacks a portion of them. The table includes about 930,000 clones, 17% detected once. The sequencing input was naive CD4+ T cells from blood. Source of these receptors: a woman aged 18-30 years in good health.

This clone was recorded a few times. The rearrangement joins TRBV5-1 to TRBJ2-1; D might be TRBD1 (6 bases). This CDR3 spans 15 amino acids. V was cut by 1 base and J by 7 bases, with 15 bases left in between. Germline-derived CDR1 and CDR2 are SGHRS and YFSETQ. The chain's CDR3 is CASSLRSGRGNEQFF. The CDR3 bases are TGCGCCAGCAGCTTGAGAAGCGGCAGGGGAAATGAGCAGTTCTTC.

This clone has only a few counts. The rearrangement joins TRBV5-6 to TRBJ2-5, with D perhaps matching TRBD2 (6 bases). This CDR3 comprises 14 residues. The germline V gene has CDR1 SGHDT and CDR2 YYEEEE. V was pared by 5 bases and J by 0 bases, with 11 bases between. CDR3 sequence: CASRLGTYQETQYF. For the CDR3, the DNA is TGTGCCAGCAGGCTCGGGACTTACCAAGAGACCCAGTACTTC.

The V gene is TRBV7-9, the J gene TRBJ2-1, with TRBD2 matching 14 bases. Germline V gene sequence: CDR1 SEHNR, CDR2 FQNEAQ (reference sequence). Germline trimming cut 3 bases from V and 4 bases from J; bases unmatched to any gene: 8. The CDR3 has 18 residues. The CDR3 here is CASSFGTSGRLPYNEQFF. CDR3 sequence (DNA): TGTGCCAGCAGCTTCGGGACTAGCGGGAGACTACCTTACAATGAGCAGTTCTTC.

This clone appeared a few times. J is TRBJ2-7 and V is TRBV7-9, with 9 bases lining up with TRBD1. Losses at the gene ends were 5 bases for V and 2 bases for J; bases not matched to a gene: 10. Looked up from germline, CDR1 is SEHNR and CDR2 is FQNEAQ (reference sequence). This CDR3 contains 16 residues. Here the CDR3 reads CASSRRGQGVAYEQYF. The CDR3 DNA follows: TGTGCCAGCAGCCGCAGGGGACAGGGTGTAGCCTACGAGCAGTACTTC. Together with reference TRBV7-9 and TRBJ2-7, the CDR3 gives the full variable domain: DTGVSQNPRHKITKRGQNVTFRCDPISEHNRLYWYRQTLGQGPEFLTYFQNEAQLEKSRLLSDRFSAERPKGSFSTLEIQRTEQGDSAMYLCASSRRGQGVAYEQYFGPGTRLTVT.

This rearrangement joins TRBV28 to TRBJ1-2; D not certain. Germline lookup yields CDR1 MDHEN and CDR2 SYDVKM. Deletions cut 8 bases from V and 8 bases from J, with 21 bases between. CDR3 length equals 14 residues. CDR3 in DNA: TGTGCCAGCGGTGTAGTAAGATTAGACGGGGGCTACACCTTC. It encodes CASGVVRLDGGYTF.

This clone was observed a handful of times. V gene TRBV29-1 combines with J gene TRBJ2-6; 11 bases align to TRBD1. The CDR3 length is 16 residues. Germline CDR1 and CDR2: SQVTM and ANQGSEA. Trimming cost V 4 bases and J 0 bases; bases outside gene matches: 2. CDR3 DNA: TGCAGCGTTGCCGGGACAGGGGGCTCTGGGGCCAACGTCCTGACTTTC. This gives the protein CSVAGTGGSGANVLTF.

This clone was recorded a few times. CDR3 nucleotide sequence: TGTGCCAGCAGTGACTTAGGGGTGATGAACACTGAAGCTTTCTTT. As protein: CASSDLGVMNTEAFF. This rearrangement joins TRBV25-1 to TRBJ1-1, with D possibly TRBD1 on 5 matching bases. Between the trimmed V and J ends, which lost 3 bases and 0 bases, there was a span of 11 bases. The germline V gene has CDR1 MGHDK and CDR2 SYGVNS. There are 15 residues in the CDR3.

This chain joins TRBV7-8 and TRBJ2-6; 8 nucleotides agree with TRBD1. The CDR3 covers 18 residues. Trimming removed 7 bases from V and 0 bases from J; junction bases left unmatched: 11. The germline V gene encodes CDR1 SGHVS and CDR2 FQNEAQ. CDR3: CASILGDRRSSGANVLTF. The CDR3 DNA follows: TGTGCCAGCATCCTTGGGGACAGGAGATCCTCTGGGGCCAACGTCCTGACTTTC. Drawing the rest from reference TRBV7-8 and TRBJ2-6, the complete variable domain is GAGVSQSPRYKVAKRGQDVALRCDPISGHVSLFWYQQALGQGPEFLTYFQNEAQLDKSGLPSDRFFAERPEGSVSTLKIQRTQQEDSAVYLCASILGDRRSSGANVLTFGAGSRLTVL.

V gene TRBV29-1 combines with J gene TRBJ2-5, with 8 bases matching TRBD2. The DNA end favors TRBJ2-7, so the J call may be wrong. CDR3 length: 14 residues. Germline V CDR1 and CDR2: SQVTM, ANQGSEA. CDR3 coding DNA: TGCAGCGTTGGGTTGCGGGAGGTAAAATACGAGCAGTACTTC. This codes for CSVGLREVKYEQYF.

This clone was seen a few times. The rearrangement joins TRBV13 to TRBJ2-2; 7 nucleotides align to TRBD2. The ends lost 2 bases at V and 3 bases at J; junction bases unmatched: 9. CDR3 length: 17 amino acids. In germline, CDR1 is PRHDT, CDR2 FYEKMQ (reference sequence). CDR3 residues: CASSLRSGGSHTGELFF. CDR3 coding DNA: TGTGCCAGCAGCTTAAGGTCTGGCGGGAGTCACACCGGGGAGCTGTTTTTT.

A few counts support this clone. The J gene is TRBJ2-1, the V gene TRBV7-2; D might be TRBD2 (5 bases). The V end lost 5 bases, the J end lost 7 bases, and 9 bases lay between the germline ends. Germline values: CDR1 SGHTA, CDR2 FQGNSA. This CDR3 region has 12 residues. CDR3 region: CASSPTGNEQFF. The CDR3, as DNA: TGTGCCAGCAGCCCCACGGGGAATGAGCAGTTCTTC.

The genes are TRBV11-2 and TRBJ2-1; 7 nucleotides match TRBD2. This CDR3 region has 17 residues. V lost 5 bases and J lost 2; bases outside the gene matches: 12. CDR1 is SGHAT and CDR2 is FQNNGV in the germline V gene. The CDR3 DNA reads TGTGCCAGCAGCCCCTATGGGGGAGCGGGAACCTACAATGAGCAGTTCTTC. Protein: CASSPYGGAGTYNEQFF.

This clone was seen only a few times. The chain is built from TRBV18 and TRBJ1-2; no reliable D call. Deletions cut 3 bases from V and 5 bases from J, with 16 bases between. Germline-derived CDR1 and CDR2 are KGHSH and LQKENI. The CDR3 runs 15 residues. CDR3 amino acids: CASSPGRPSDYGYTF. In nucleotides, the CDR3 is TGTGCCAGCTCACCCGGACGACCTTCCGATTATGGCTACACCTTC. Combining the CDR3 with reference TRBV18 and TRBJ1-2 gives the whole variable domain NAGVMQNPRHLVRRRGQEARLRCSPMKGHSHVYWYRQLPEEGLKFMVYLQKENIIDESGMPKERFSAEFPKEGPSILRIQQVVRGDSAAYFCASSPGRPSDYGYTFGSGTRLTVV.

This clone was seen a handful of times. The chain employs TRBV10-3 and TRBJ2-5; perhaps TRBD2 as D (6 bases). CDR1 and CDR2 (germline): ENHRY, SYGVKD. Trimming took off 2 bases at V and 3 bases at J, with 16 bases between the two ends. The CDR3 loop spans 16 amino acids. The CDR3 region is CAISEPEGGGKETQYF. For the CDR3, the DNA is TGTGCCATCAGTGAGCCGGAGGGAGGCGGAAAAGAGACCCAGTACTTC.

This clone came up a few times. V usage is TRBV7-2 and J usage is TRBJ2-4; D unclear. The CDR3 runs 14 residues. Germline lookup yields CDR1 SGHTA and CDR2 FQGNSA. Trimming pared 6 bases from V and 8 bases from J, leaving 17 bases between. The CDR3 loop is CASSFLDLSDIQYF. Here the CDR3 DNA reads TGTGCCAGCAGTTTTCTGGACCTTTCGGACATTCAGTACTTC. Looking up the rest from reference TRBV7-2 and TRBJ2-4 gives the full variable domain: GAGVSQSPSNKVTEKGKDVELRCDPISGHTALYWYRQSLGQGLEFLIYFQGNSAPDKSGLPSDRFSAERTGGSVSTLTIQRTQQEDSAVYLCASSFLDLSDIQYFGAGTRLSVL.

This clone was picked up a small number of times. The chain joins TRBV7-9 to TRBJ2-7; TRBD1 aligns across 9 bases. The CDR3 consists of 15 residues. With 4 bases clipped from V and 3 bases from J, the junction kept 7 bases outside the gene matches. From germline, CDR1 is SEHNR and CDR2 FQNEAQ (reference sequence). As DNA, the CDR3 is TGTGCCAGCAGCTCCTCCGGGACAGGGCACTACGAGCAGTACTTC. It is translated as CASSSSGTGHYEQYF.

J is TRBJ2-1 and V is TRBV28; 16 nucleotides align to TRBD2. CDR1 and CDR2 from the germline V gene are MDHEN and SYDVKM. This CDR3 has 19 residues. Trimming took 5 bases from V and 0 from J; bases not matched to a gene: 7. CDR3 sequence reads: CASSPLGTSGRASYNEQFF. The CDR3 coding sequence is TGTGCCAGCAGTCCCCTTGGGACTAGCGGGAGGGCCTCCTACAATGAGCAGTTCTTC.

This chain connects TRBV7-2 to TRBJ2-7, with a possible D match to TRBD1 (6 bases). Germline V gene lookup returns CDR1 SGHTA and CDR2 FQGNSA. The CDR3 runs to 15 residues. Trimming shortened V by 2 bases and J by 3 bases, and 14 bases separated the two germline ends. This CDR3 reads CASSLRVGQNYEQYF. The CDR3 DNA sequence: TGTGCCAGCAGCTTACGTGTAGGACAGAACTACGAGCAGTACTTC.

V is TRBV23-1 and J is TRBJ1-1; possibly TRBD1 for D (5 bases). TRBV23-1 has ORF status, its function being uncertain. There are 15 residues in the CDR3. V was pared by 3 bases and J by 5 bases, with 16 bases between. The CDR3 sequence is CASSHPGGNETEAFF. The CDR3 coding sequence is TGCGCCAGCAGTCATCCGGGGGGGAACGAGACTGAAGCTTTCTTT.

The chain has TRBV19 and TRBJ2-3; D is unclear. The CDR3 extends over 13 amino acids. Germline assignment: CDR1 LNHDA and CDR2 SQIVND (reference sequence). With 8 bases removed from V and 6 bases from J, the gap between germline ends came to 15 bases. DNA for the CDR3: TGTGCCAGTCCCTCGCCCGCGGTGGATACGCAGTATTTT. Amino acids: CASPSPAVDTQYF.

There are a few counts of this clone. Within the sample, other DNA sequences also encode this same CDR3. J is TRBJ2-5 and V is TRBV20-1; no definite D call. Trimming stripped 5 bases from V and 5 bases from J, with 6 bases between. CDR1 and CDR2 (germline): DFQATT, SNEGSKA (reference sequence). The CDR3 totals 10 residues. CDR3 sequence reads: CSARRETQYF. CDR3 in DNA: TGCAGTGCTCGCCGCGAGACCCAGTACTTC.

The chain couples TRBV5-8 to TRBJ2-3; 14 bases are a match to TRBD2. The CDR3 spans 16 residues. Looked up from germline, CDR1 is SGHTS and CDR2 is YDEGEE. The V and J ends lost 4 bases and 8 bases, in that order; junction bases with no gene match: 9. CDR3 residues: CASSIGTSGSGRTQYF. The DNA for the CDR3 is TGTGCCAGCAGCATCGGGACTAGCGGGAGTGGGCGTACGCAGTATTTT. Together with reference TRBV5-8 and TRBJ2-3, the CDR3 gives the full variable domain: EAGVTQSPTHLIKTRGQQATLRCSPISGHTSVYWYQQALGLGLQFLLWYDEGEERNRGNFPPRFSGRQFPNYSSELNVNALELEDSALYLCASSIGTSGSGRTQYFGPGTRLTVL.

The J gene is TRBJ2-3, the V gene TRBV19; possibly TRBD2 for D (7 bases). The CDR3 contains 17 residues. V dropped 4 bases and J dropped 0 bases, with 17 bases sitting between them. The germline V gene has CDR1 LNHDA and CDR2 SQIVND (reference sequence). CDR3 sequence reads: CASSRRGGVYSTDTQYF. CDR3 nucleotide sequence: TGTGCCAGTAGTAGGCGCGGGGGCGTCTATAGCACAGATACGCAGTATTTT. Together with reference TRBV19 and TRBJ2-3, the CDR3 gives the full variable domain: DGGITQSPKYLFRKEGQNVTLSCEQNLNHDAMYWYRQDPGQGLRLIYYSQIVNDFQKGDIAEGYSVSREKKESFPLTVTSAQKNPTAFYLCASSRRGGVYSTDTQYFGPGTRLTVL.

The sample holds a few counts of this clone. The sample has other DNA sequences that encode this CDR3 too. CDR3 nucleotides: TGTGCCAGCAGTTTGGGCTCATACGAGCAGTACTTC. Encoded protein: CASSLGSYEQYF. The chain uses TRBV28 and TRBJ2-7; D remains ambiguous. CDR1 is MDHEN and CDR2 is SYDVKM in the germline V gene. The length of the CDR3 is 12 residues. Trimming took 3 bases from V and 4 from J, leaving 7 bases between them.

The chain carries TRBV2 and TRBJ2-1; TRBD2 aligns across 7 bases. The trim removed 7 bases at V and 6 bases at J, leaving 9 bases unmatched. The CDR3 contains 14 residues. From germline, CDR1 is SNHLY and CDR2 FYNNEI. CDR3: CASNWLAVANEQFF. In DNA form, the CDR3 reads TGTGCCAGCAATTGGCTAGCGGTAGCCAATGAGCAGTTCTTC.

This clone was recorded a few times. V gene TRBV18 combines with J gene TRBJ2-6; TRBD2 is a possible D gene (6 bases). The germline V and J ends were trimmed by 0 bases and 4 bases, with 10 bases remaining between them. The CDR3 sequence is 16 residues long. The germline V gene has CDR1 KGHSH and CDR2 LQKENI. The DNA for the CDR3 is TGTGCCAGCTCACCACCGCGCGGGGCCGGGGCCAACGTCCTGACTTTC. Translated, it gives CASSPPRGAGANVLTF.

The V and J genes are TRBV5-6 and TRBJ2-4, with D perhaps being TRBD1 or TRBD2 (5 bases each). The ends were cut back, 1 base at V and 0 bases at J, with 20 bases in the middle. Looked up from germline, CDR1 is SGHDT and CDR2 is YYEEEE. CDR3 length: 19 residues. CDR3 protein: CASSLWGTAVVLAKNIQYF. The CDR3 DNA reads TGTGCCAGCAGCTTGTGGGGGACGGCAGTGGTATTAGCCAAAAACATTCAGTACTTC.

The CDR3 DNA is TGTGCCAGCTCCCAGGGCGGGGGGCAGCCCCAGCATTTT. Amino acid sequence: CASSQGGGQPQHF. The chain combines TRBV7-9 with TRBJ1-5; D possibly corresponds to TRBD1 (5 bases). Per germline, CDR1 SEHNR and CDR2 FQNEAQ (reference sequence). The CDR3 runs to 13 residues. V lost 8 bases and J 7 bases, leaving 15 bases between the germline ends.